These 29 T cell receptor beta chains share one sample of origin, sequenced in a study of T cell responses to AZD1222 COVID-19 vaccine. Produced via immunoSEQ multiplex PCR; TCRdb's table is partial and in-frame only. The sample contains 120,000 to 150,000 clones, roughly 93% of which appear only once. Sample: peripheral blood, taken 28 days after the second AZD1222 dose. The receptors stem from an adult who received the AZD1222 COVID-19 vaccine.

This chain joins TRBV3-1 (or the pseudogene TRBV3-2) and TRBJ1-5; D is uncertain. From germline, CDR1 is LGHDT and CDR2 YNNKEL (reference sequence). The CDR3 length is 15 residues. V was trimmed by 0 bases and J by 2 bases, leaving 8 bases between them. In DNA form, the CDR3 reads TGTGCCAGCAGCCAAGACCCCCTGGGCAATCAGCCCCAGCATTTT. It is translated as CASSQDPLGNQPQHF.

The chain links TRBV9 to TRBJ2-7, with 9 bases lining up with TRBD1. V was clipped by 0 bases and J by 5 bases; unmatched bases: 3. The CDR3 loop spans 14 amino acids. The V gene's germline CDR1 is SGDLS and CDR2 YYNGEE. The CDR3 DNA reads TGTGCCAGCAGCGTAGGGGACAGGGTCCACGAGCAGTACTTC. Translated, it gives CASSVGDRVHEQYF.

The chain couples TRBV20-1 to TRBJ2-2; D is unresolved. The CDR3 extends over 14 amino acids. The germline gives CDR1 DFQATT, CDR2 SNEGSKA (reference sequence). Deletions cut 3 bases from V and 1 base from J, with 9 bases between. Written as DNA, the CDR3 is TGCAGTGCTAGTCTGTCGGGGAACACCGGGGAGCTGTTTTTT. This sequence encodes CSASLSGNTGELFF.

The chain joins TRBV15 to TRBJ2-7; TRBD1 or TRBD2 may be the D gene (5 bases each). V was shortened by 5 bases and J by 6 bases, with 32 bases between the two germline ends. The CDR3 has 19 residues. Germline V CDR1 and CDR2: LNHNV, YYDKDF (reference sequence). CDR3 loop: CATSRRYRRGSESGGEQYF. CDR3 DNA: TGTGCCACCAGCCGACGTTACAGGCGTGGTAGCGAAAGTGGGGGCGAGCAGTACTTC.

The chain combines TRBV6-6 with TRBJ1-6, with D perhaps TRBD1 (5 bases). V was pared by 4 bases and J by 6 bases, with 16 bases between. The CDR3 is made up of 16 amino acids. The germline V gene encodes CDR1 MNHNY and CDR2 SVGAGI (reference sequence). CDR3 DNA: TGTGCCAGCAGTTGGAGTAGGGAAGGGGCTAATTCACCCCTCCACTTT. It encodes CASSWSREGANSPLHF.

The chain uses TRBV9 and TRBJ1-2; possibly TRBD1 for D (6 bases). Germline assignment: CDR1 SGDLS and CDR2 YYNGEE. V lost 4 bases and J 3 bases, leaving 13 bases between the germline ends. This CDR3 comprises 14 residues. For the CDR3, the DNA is TGTGCCAGCAGCCCTTCTGGGGGGCACTATGGCTACACCTTC. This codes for CASSPSGGHYGYTF.

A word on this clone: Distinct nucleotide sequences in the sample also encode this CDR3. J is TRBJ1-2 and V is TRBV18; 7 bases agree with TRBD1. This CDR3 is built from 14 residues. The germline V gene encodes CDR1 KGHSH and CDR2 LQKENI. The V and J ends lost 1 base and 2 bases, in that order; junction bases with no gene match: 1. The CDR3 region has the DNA TGTGCCAGCTCACCACAGGGGGCAAACTATGGCTACACCTTC. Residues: CASSPQGANYGYTF.

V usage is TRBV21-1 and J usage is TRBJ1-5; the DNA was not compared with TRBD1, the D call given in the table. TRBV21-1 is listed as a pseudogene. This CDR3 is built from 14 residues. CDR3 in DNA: TGTGCCAGCAGCAAGACAGGGGTAGGGCAGCCCCAGCATTTT. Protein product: CASSKTGVGQPQHF.

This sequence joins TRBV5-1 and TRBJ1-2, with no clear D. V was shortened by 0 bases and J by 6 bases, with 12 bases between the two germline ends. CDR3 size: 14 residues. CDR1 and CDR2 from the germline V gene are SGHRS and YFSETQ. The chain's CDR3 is CASSLDTQFDGYTF. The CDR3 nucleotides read TGCGCCAGCAGCTTGGACACGCAGTTTGATGGCTACACCTTC.

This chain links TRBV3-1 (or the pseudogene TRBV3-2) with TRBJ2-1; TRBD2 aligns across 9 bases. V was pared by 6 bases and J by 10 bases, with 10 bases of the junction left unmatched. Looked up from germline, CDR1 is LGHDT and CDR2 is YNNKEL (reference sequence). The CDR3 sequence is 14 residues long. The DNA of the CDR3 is TGTGCCAGCAGAAGTTGGACTAGCGAGGGGGAGCAGTTCTTC. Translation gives CASRSWTSEGEQFF.

The CDR3 nucleotides read TGTGCCAGCAGTGACTCGGGACAGGGGATCTCTGGGGCCAACGTCCTGACTTTC. Translated, it gives CASSDSGQGISGANVLTF. The rearrangement uses TRBV6-4 and TRBJ2-6; TRBD1 matches 10 bases. After removal of 0 bases from V and 0 bases from J, the junction contained 2 bases not matched to a gene. Germline CDR1 is MRHNA and CDR2 is SNTAGT. The CDR3 has 18 amino acids.

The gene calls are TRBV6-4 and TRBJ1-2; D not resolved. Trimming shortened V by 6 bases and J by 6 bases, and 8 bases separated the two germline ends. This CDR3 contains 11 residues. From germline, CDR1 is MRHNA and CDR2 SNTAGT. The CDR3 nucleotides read TGTGCCAGCAGGGGGTTCAATGGCTACACCTTC. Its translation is CASRGFNGYTF.

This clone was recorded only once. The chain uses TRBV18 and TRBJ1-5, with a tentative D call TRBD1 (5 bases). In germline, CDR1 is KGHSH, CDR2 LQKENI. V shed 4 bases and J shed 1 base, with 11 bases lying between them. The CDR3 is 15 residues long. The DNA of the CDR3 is TGTGCCAGCTCACTCGGGACGGTCAGCAATCAGCCCCAGCATTTT. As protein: CASSLGTVSNQPQHF.

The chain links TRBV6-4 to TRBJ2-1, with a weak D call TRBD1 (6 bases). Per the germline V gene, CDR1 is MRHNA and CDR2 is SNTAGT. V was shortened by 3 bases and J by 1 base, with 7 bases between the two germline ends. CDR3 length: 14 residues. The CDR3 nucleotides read TGTGCCAGCAGTGAGCAGGGGTCCTACAATGAGCAGTTCTTC. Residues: CASSEQGSYNEQFF.

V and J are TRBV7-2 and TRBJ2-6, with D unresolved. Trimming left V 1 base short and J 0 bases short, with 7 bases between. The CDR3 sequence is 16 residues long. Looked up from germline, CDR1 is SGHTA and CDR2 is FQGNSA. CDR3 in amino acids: CASSLGPFSGANVLTF. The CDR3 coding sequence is TGTGCCAGCAGCTTAGGGCCGTTCTCTGGGGCCAACGTCCTGACTTTC.

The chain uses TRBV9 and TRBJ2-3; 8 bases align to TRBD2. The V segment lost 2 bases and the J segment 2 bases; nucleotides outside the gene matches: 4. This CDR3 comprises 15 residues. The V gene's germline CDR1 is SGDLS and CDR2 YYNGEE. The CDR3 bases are TGTGCCAGCAGCGTTGGCGGGGGGCTCACAGATACGCAGTATTTT. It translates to CASSVGGGLTDTQYF.

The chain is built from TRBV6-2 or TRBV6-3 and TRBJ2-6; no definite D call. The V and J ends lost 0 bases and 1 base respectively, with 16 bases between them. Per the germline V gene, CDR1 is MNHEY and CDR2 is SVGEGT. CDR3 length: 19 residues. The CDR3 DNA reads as TGTGCCAGCAGTTACTCGATGGTCCGGACGACATCTGGGGCCAACGTCCTGACTTTC. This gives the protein CASSYSMVRTTSGANVLTF.

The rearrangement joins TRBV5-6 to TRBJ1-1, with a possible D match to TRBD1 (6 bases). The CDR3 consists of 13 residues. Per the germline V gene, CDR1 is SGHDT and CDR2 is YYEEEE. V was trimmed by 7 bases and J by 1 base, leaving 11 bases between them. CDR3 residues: CASGQGRNTEAFF. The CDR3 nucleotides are TGTGCCAGCGGCCAGGGGAGGAACACTGAAGCTTTCTTT.

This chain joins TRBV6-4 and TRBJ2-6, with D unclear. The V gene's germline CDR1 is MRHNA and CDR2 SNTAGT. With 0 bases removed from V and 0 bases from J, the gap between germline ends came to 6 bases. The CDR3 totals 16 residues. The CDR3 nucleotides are TGTGCCAGCAGTGACTCGATGTCCTCTGGGGCCAACGTCCTGACTTTC. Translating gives CASSDSMSSGANVLTF.

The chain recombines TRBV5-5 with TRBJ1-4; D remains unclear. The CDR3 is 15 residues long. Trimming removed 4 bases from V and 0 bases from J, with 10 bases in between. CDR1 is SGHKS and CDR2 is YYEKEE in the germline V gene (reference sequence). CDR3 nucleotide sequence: TGTGCCAGCAGCCGGACGCCTGCAACTAATGAAAAACTGTTTTTT. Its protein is CASSRTPATNEKLFF.

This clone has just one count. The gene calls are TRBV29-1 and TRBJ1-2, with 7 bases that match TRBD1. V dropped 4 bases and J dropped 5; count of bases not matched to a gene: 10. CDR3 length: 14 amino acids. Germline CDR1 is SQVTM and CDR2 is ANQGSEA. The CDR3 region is CSVVPGQKTYGYTF. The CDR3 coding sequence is TGCAGCGTTGTTCCGGGACAGAAAACGTATGGCTACACCTTC. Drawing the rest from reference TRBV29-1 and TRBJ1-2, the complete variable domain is SAVISQKPSRDICQRGTSLTIQCQVDSQVTMMFWYRQQPGQSLTLIATANQGSEATYESGFVIDKFPISRPNLTFSTLTVSNMSPEDSSIYLCSVVPGQKTYGYTFGSGTRLTVV.

This CDR3 reads CATSQNSGNTIYF. CDR3 coding DNA: TGTGCCACCTCACAGAATTCTGGAAACACCATATATTTT. The V call is TRBV2, the J call TRBJ1-3, with unresolved D. In germline, CDR1 is SNHLY, CDR2 FYNNEI. V was cut by 10 bases and J by 1 base, with 11 bases left in between. The CDR3 length is 13 residues.

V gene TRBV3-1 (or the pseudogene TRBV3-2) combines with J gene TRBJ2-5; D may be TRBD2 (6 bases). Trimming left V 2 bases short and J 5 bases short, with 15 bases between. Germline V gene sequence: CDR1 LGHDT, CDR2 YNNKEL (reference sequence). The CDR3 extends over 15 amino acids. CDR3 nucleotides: TGTGCCAGCAGCCAAATCGGGGCAGGGAGGGAGACCCAGTACTTC. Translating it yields CASSQIGAGRETQYF.

DNA for the CDR3: TGTGCCACCACTAGAGCAGACATGAACACTGAAGCTTTCTTT. It codes for CATTRADMNTEAFF. J is TRBJ1-1 and V is TRBV2, with D unclear. V lost 10 bases, J lost 0 bases, and 15 bases lay in between. Germline V gene lookup returns CDR1 SNHLY and CDR2 FYNNEI. The CDR3 runs to 14 residues.

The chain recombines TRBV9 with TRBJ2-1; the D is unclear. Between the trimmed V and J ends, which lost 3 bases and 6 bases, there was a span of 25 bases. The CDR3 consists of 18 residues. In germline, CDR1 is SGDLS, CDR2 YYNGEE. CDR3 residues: CASSGDPSRYRPSNEQFF. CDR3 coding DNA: TGTGCCAGCAGCGGAGATCCCTCTAGGTACCGGCCCTCCAATGAGCAGTTCTTC.

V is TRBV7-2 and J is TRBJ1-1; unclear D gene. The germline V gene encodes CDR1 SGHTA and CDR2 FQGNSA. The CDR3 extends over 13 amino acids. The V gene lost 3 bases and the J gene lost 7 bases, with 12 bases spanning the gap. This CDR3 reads CASSFERSSEAFF. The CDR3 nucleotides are TGTGCCAGCAGCTTTGAGCGCTCCAGTGAAGCTTTCTTT. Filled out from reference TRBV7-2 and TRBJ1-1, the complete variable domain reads GAGVSQSPSNKVTEKGKDVELRCDPISGHTALYWYRQSLGQGLEFLIYFQGNSAPDKSGLPSDRFSAERTGGSVSTLTIQRTQQEDSAVYLCASSFERSSEAFFGQGTRLTVV.

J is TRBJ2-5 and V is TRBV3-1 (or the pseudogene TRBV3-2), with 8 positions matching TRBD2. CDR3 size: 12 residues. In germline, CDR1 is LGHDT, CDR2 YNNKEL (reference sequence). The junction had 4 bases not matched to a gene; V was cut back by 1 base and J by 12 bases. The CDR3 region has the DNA TGTGCCAGCAGCCAAGGGACTAGCTGGGAGTACTTC. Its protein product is CASSQGTSWEYF.

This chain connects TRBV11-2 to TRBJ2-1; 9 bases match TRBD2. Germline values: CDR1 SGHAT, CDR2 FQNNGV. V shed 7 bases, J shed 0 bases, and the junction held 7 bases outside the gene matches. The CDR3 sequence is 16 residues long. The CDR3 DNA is TGTGCCAGCACCCTAGCGGGGCCGAGCTCCTACAATGAGCAGTTCTTC. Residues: CASTLAGPSSYNEQFF.

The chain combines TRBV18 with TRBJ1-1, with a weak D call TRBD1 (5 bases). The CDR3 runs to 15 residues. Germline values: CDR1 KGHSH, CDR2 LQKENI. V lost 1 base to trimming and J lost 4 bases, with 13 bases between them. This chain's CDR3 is CASSPREGRGTEAFF. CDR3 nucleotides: TGTGCCAGCTCACCACGGGAGGGGCGAGGCACTGAAGCTTTCTTT.